This T cell receptor (beta chain) was profiled in a study of beta chain features in type 1 diabetes. Reverse transcribing all isolated RNA meant expressed TCRB transcripts were sequenced. Clones were read by immunoSEQ multiplex PCR, and TCRdb kept only the in-frame ones, dropping some. This table holds about 340,000 clones, 8% found once. Per the germline V gene, CDR1 is SNHLY and CDR2 is FYNNEI. The CDR3 sequence is 14 residues long. V lost 3 bases and J lost 4, with 13 bases in between. The clonotype was recovered from a woman aged 18-35 years in good health. The chain recombines TRBV2 with TRBJ2-7; the D gene could be TRBD1 or TRBD2 (5 bases each). The specimen sequenced was central memory CD4+ T cells from blood. CDR3 in DNA: TGTGCCAGCAGTGATATGGGGGTAAGGTACGAGCAGTACTTC. Protein sequence: CASSDMGVRYEQYF.